A selection of T cell receptor beta chains follows, all from one sample in a study of CD8 T cells in Susac syndrome. One entry per CDR3 protein, called by TCRdb with MiXCR from the immunoSEQ multiplex PCR reads. This table has roughly 190,000 distinct CDR3 sequences, about 93% appearing once. The source material was CD4+ T cells from PBMCs. These receptor sequences come from a human donor in good health. Both conserved end residues are part of each CDR3. A D gene is named only where the DNA matches it firmly. Only some rows state a clone size, as once, few, many or a class for expanded clones.

d_call: -; clone_size: -; v_call: TRBV7-2; j_call: TRBJ1-4; cdr3_nt: TGTGCCAGCAGCTTGACAAAGGGGTCGGAAAAACTGTTTTTT; cdr3_aa: CASSLTKGSEKLFF
d_call: -; clone_size: -; v_call: TRBV9; j_call: TRBJ1-6; cdr3_nt: TGTGCCTGCAGCGTAACCTCGACGCTGAGGGATTCACCCCTCCACTTT; cdr3_aa: CACSVTSTLRDSPLHF
d_call: -; clone_size: -; v_call: TRBV29-1; j_call: TRBJ1-2; cdr3_nt: TGCAGCGTTGTCAACGCATACGGCTACACCTTC; cdr3_aa: CSVVNAYGYTF
d_call: TRBD1; clone_size: -; v_call: TRBV28; j_call: TRBJ1-4; cdr3_nt: TGTGCCAGCAGACCAGGGGGCGCGGCTGAAAAACTGTTTTTT; cdr3_aa: CASRPGGAAEKLFF
d_call: -; clone_size: -; v_call: TRBV5-1; j_call: TRBJ2-2; cdr3_nt: TGCGCCAGCAGCGTGGGACACCAAACGCAGGAGCTGTTTTTT; cdr3_aa: CASSVGHQTQELFF
d_call: TRBD1; clone_size: -; v_call: TRBV9; j_call: TRBJ1-1; cdr3_nt: TGTGCCAGCAGCACCGGGACAGAAGGGACTGAAGCTTTCTTT; cdr3_aa: CASSTGTEGTEAFF
d_call: TRBD1; clone_size: -; v_call: TRBV28; j_call: TRBJ2-1; cdr3_nt: TGTGCCAGCAGTTTACCGGGACAGGGCCTCAATGAGCAGTTCTTC; cdr3_aa: CASSLPGQGLNEQFF
d_call: -; clone_size: -; v_call: TRBV5-6; j_call: TRBJ2-5; cdr3_nt: TGTGCCAGTTCAACAGGGCTCGACCAAGAGACCCAGTACTTC; cdr3_aa: CASSTGLDQETQYF
d_call: -; clone_size: -; v_call: TRBV6-1; j_call: TRBJ1-6; cdr3_nt: TGTGCCAGCAGTGCCGGGACGGCTCGGGGCTATAATTCACCCCTCCACTTT; cdr3_aa: CASSAGTARGYNSPLHF
d_call: -; clone_size: -; v_call: TRBV13; j_call: TRBJ2-5; cdr3_nt: TGTGCCAGCAGCCTATTGGACAGAGGAGAGACCCAGTACTTC; cdr3_aa: CASSLLDRGETQYF
d_call: -; clone_size: -; v_call: TRBV5-1; j_call: TRBJ2-3; cdr3_nt: TGCGCCAGCAAGCGGACTGGCACAGATACGCAGTATTTT; cdr3_aa: CASKRTGTDTQYF
d_call: TRBD1; clone_size: -; v_call: TRBV5-4; j_call: TRBJ2-3; cdr3_nt: TGTGCCAGCAGCCCGACCGGGACAGGGGATTGGGATACGCAGTATTTT; cdr3_aa: CASSPTGTGDWDTQYF
d_call: -; clone_size: -; v_call: TRBV5-1; j_call: TRBJ2-1; cdr3_nt: TGCGCCAGCAGCACTGTGGATGAGCAGTTCTTC; cdr3_aa: CASSTVDEQFF
d_call: TRBD2; clone_size: -; v_call: TRBV7-2; j_call: TRBJ2-3; cdr3_nt: TGTGCCAGCAGCTTTAAGGGACTAGCGGGGGGCCTCACAGATACGCAGTATTTT; cdr3_aa: CASSFKGLAGGLTDTQYF
d_call: TRBD1; clone_size: -; v_call: TRBV7-2; j_call: TRBJ1-5; cdr3_nt: TGTGCCAGCAGCTTATGGTCCAGGGGGAGGGATCAGCCCCAGCATTTT; cdr3_aa: CASSLWSRGRDQPQHF
d_call: -; clone_size: once; v_call: TRBV4-1; j_call: TRBJ1-6; cdr3_nt: TGCGCCAGTCGGAACAAGACAGGCTGGCACTTT; cdr3_aa: CASRNKTGWHF
d_call: TRBD2; clone_size: -; v_call: TRBV29-1; j_call: TRBJ2-2; cdr3_nt: TGCAGCGCCGGGACTAGCGGGAACACCGGGGAGCTGTTTTTT; cdr3_aa: CSAGTSGNTGELFF
d_call: TRBD1; clone_size: -; v_call: TRBV7-9; j_call: TRBJ1-6; cdr3_nt: TGTGCCAGCGAGTCCCGACAGGGCCAAAATAATTCACCCCTCCACTTT; cdr3_aa: CASESRQGQNNSPLHF
d_call: TRBD1; clone_size: -; v_call: TRBV29-1; j_call: TRBJ2-4; cdr3_nt: TGCAGCGGGAGGACAGGGGGCGGCATTCAGTACTTC; cdr3_aa: CSGRTGGGIQYF
d_call: -; clone_size: -; v_call: TRBV25-1; j_call: TRBJ1-6; cdr3_nt: TGTGCCAGCAGGCAGGATTTGGGGAATTCACCCCTCCACTTT; cdr3_aa: CASRQDLGNSPLHF
d_call: TRBD2; clone_size: -; v_call: TRBV20-1; j_call: TRBJ2-1; cdr3_nt: TGCAGTGCTAGAGCTCCTAGCGGGGGGGTCAGAAATGAGCAGTTCTTC; cdr3_aa: CSARAPSGGVRNEQFF
d_call: -; clone_size: once; v_call: TRBV27; j_call: TRBJ2-3; cdr3_nt: TGTGCCAGCAAGGTCAGGGGACCAGATACGCAGTATTTT; cdr3_aa: CASKVRGPDTQYF
d_call: TRBD1; clone_size: once; v_call: TRBV7-2; j_call: TRBJ1-5; cdr3_nt: TGTGCCAGCAGCTTGGCCCGGGCAGGGGGTCAGCCCCAGCATTTT; cdr3_aa: CASSLARAGGQPQHF